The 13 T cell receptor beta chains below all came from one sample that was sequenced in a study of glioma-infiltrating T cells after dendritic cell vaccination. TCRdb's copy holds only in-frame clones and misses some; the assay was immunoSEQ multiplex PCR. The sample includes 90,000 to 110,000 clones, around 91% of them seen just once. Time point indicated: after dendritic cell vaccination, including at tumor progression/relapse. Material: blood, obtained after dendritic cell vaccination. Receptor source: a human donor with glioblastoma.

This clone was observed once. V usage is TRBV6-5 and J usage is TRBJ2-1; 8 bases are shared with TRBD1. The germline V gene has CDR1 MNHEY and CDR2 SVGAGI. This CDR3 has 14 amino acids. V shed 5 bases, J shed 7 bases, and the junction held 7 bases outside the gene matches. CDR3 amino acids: CASSTPRGRNEQFF. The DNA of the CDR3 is TGTGCCAGCAGTACCCCCAGGGGGCGGAATGAGCAGTTCTTC.

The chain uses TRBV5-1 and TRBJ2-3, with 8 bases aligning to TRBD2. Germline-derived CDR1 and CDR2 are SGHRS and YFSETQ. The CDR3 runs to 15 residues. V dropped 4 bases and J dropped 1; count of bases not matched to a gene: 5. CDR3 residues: CASSIAGYGTDTQYF. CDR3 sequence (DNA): TGCGCCAGCAGCATAGCGGGATACGGCACAGATACGCAGTATTTT.

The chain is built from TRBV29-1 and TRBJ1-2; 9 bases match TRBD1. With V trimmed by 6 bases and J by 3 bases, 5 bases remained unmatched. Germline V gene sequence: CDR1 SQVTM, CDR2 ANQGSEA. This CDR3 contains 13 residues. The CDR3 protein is CSVTRDRDYGYTF. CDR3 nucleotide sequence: TGCAGCGTGACCCGGGACAGGGACTATGGCTACACCTTC. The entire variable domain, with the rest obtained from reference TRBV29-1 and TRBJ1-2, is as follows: SAVISQKPSRDICQRGTSLTIQCQVDSQVTMMFWYRQQPGQSLTLIATANQGSEATYESGFVIDKFPISRPNLTFSTLTVSNMSPEDSSIYLCSVTRDRDYGYTFGSGTRLTVV.

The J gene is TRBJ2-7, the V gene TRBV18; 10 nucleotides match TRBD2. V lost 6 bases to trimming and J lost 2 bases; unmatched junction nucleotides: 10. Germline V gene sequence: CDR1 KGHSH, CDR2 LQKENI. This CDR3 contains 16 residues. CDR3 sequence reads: CASSLGLAVPAYEQYF. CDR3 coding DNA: TGTGCCAGCTCCCTCGGACTAGCGGTCCCGGCCTACGAGCAGTACTTC.

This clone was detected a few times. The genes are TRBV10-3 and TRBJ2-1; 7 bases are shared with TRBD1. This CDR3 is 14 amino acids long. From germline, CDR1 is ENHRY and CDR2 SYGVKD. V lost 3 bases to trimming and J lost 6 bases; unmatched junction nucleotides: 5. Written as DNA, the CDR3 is TGTGCCATCAGTGACTCGTCAGGGGGCAATGAGCAGTTCTTC. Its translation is CAISDSSGGNEQFF.

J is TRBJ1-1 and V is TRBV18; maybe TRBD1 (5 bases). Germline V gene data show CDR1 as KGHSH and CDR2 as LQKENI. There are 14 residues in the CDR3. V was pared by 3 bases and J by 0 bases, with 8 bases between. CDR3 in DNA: TGTGCCAGCTCACCGGGGCAGATGAACACTGAAGCTTTCTTT. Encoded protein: CASSPGQMNTEAFF.

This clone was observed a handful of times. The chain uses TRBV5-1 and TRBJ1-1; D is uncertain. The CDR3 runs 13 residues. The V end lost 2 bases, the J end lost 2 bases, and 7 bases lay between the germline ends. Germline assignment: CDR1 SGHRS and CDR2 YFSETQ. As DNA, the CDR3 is TGCGCCAGCAGCTTTTCTCGTAACACTGAAGCTTTCTTT. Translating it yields CASSFSRNTEAFF.

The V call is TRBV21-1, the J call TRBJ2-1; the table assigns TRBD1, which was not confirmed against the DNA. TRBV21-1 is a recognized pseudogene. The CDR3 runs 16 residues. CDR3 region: CATPQGSVGSYNEQFF. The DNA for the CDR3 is TGTGCCACCCCGCAGGGCAGCGTGGGCTCCTACAATGAGCAGTTCTTC.

The CDR3 region has the DNA TGCGCCAGCAGCCAAGTCTGGCGGGGGGGCCAAGATACGCAGTATTTT. Translating gives CASSQVWRGGQDTQYF. This chain connects TRBV4-1 to TRBJ2-3; TRBD2 agrees at 9 bases. Unmatched junction bases numbered 7, after V lost 1 base and J lost 5 bases. Germline V gene sequence: CDR1 MGHRA, CDR2 YSYEKL. This CDR3 has 16 residues.

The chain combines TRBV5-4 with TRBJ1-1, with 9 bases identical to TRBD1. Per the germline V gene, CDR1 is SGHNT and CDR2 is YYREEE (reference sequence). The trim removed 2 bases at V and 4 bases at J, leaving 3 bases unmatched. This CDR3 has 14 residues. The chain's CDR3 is CASSFYRGRTEAFF. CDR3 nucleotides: TGTGCCAGCAGCTTTTACAGGGGGCGCACTGAAGCTTTCTTT.

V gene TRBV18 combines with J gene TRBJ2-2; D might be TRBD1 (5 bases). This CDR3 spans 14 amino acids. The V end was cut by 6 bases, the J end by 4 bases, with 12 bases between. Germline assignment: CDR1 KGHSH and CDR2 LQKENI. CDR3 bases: TGTGCCAGCTCCTCTATAAGGGGCACCGGGGAGCTGTTTTTT. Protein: CASSSIRGTGELFF. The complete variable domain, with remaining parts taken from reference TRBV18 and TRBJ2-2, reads NAGVMQNPRHLVRRRGQEARLRCSPMKGHSHVYWYRQLPEEGLKFMVYLQKENIIDESGMPKERFSAEFPKEGPSILRIQQVVRGDSAAYFCASSSIRGTGELFFGEGSRLTVL.

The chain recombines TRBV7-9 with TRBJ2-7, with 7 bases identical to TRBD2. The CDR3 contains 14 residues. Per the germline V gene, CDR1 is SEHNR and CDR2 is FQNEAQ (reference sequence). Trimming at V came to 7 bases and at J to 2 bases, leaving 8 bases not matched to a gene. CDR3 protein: CASTPSGGAYEQYF. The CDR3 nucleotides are TGTGCCAGCACCCCTTCTGGGGGGGCCTACGAGCAGTACTTC.

The CDR3 DNA reads as TGTGCCAGCTCTCCGAGGACTAGCGGGAGAACAGATACGCAGTATTTT. Translating gives CASSPRTSGRTDTQYF. The chain employs TRBV18 and TRBJ2-3, with 13 bases that match TRBD2. In germline, CDR1 is KGHSH, CDR2 LQKENI. The CDR3 is 16 residues long. Trimming took 6 bases from V and 3 from J; bases not matched to a gene: 6.